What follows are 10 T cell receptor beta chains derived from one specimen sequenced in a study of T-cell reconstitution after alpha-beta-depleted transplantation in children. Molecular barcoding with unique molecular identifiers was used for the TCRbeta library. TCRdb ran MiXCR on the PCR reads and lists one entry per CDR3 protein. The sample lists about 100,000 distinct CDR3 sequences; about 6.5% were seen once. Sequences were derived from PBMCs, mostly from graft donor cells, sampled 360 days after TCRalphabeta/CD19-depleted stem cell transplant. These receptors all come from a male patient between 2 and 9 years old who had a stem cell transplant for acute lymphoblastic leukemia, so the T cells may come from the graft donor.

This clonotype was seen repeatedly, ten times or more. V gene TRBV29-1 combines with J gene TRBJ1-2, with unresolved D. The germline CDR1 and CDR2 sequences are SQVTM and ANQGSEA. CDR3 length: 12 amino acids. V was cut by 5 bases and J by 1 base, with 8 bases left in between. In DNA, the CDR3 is TGCAGCGTTTATGGGAGTAACTATGGCTACACCTTC. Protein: CSVYGSNYGYTF.

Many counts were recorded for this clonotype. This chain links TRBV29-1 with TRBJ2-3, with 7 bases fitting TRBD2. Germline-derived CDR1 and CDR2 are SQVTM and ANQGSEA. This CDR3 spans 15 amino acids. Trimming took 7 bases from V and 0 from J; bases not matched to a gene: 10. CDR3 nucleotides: TGCAGCGCCCCCGGGGAGGGAACTAGCACAGATACGCAGTATTTT. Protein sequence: CSAPGEGTSTDTQYF.

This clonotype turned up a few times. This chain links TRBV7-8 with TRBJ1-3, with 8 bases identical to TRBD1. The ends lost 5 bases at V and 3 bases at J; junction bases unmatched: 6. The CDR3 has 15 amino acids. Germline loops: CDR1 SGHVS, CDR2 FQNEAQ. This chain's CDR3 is CASSHEGQVGNTIYF. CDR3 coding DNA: TGTGCCAGCAGCCACGAGGGACAGGTTGGAAACACCATATATTTT.

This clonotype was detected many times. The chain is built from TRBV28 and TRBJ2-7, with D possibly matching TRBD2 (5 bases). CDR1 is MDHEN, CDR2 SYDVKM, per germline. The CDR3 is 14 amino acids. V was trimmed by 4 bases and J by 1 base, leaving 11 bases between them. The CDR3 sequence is CASSSGLLSYEQYF. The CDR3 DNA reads TGTGCCAGCAGTTCAGGACTGCTTTCCTACGAGCAGTACTTC.

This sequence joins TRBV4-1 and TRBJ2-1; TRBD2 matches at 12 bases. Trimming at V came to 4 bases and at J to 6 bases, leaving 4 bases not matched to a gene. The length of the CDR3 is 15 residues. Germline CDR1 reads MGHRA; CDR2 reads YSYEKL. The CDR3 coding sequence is TGCGCCAGCAGCCGACTAGCGGGAGTTGGCAATGAGCAGTTCTTC. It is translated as CASSRLAGVGNEQFF.

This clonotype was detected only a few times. The CDR3 DNA is TGTGCCAGCAGTTTCTCCGGGACAGGGGGTTCCGGGGAGCTGTTTTTT. This translates into CASSFSGTGGSGELFF. The V gene is TRBV6-5, the J gene TRBJ2-2; 11 bases fit TRBD1. This CDR3 region has 16 residues. Germline CDR1 reads MNHEY; CDR2 reads SVGAGI. V was clipped by 4 bases and J by 6 bases; unmatched bases: 7.

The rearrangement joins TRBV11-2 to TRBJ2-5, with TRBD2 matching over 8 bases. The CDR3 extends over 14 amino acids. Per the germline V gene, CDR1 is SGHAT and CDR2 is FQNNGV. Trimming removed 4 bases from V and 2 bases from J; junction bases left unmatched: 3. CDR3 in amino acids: CASSSGGGQETQYF. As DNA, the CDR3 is TGTGCCAGCAGCTCCGGCGGGGGGCAAGAGACCCAGTACTTC. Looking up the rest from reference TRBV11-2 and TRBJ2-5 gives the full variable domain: EAGVAQSPRYKIIEKRQSVAFWCNPISGHATLYWYQQILGQGPKLLIQFQNNGVVDDSQLPKDRFSAERLKGVDSTLKIQPAKLEDSAVYLCASSSGGGQETQYFGPGTRLLVL.

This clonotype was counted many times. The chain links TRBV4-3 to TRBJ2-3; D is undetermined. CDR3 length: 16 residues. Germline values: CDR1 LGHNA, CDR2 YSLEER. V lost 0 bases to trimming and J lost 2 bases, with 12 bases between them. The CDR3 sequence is CASSQDPFLNTDTQYF. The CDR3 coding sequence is TGCGCCAGCAGCCAAGATCCCTTCCTCAACACAGATACGCAGTATTTT.

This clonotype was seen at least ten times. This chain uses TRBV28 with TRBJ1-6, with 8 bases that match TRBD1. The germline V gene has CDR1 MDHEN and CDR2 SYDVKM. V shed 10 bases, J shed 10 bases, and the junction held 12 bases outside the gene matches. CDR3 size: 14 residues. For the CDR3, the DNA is TGTGCCACCCACCCCCACAGGGGGAGATCACCCCTCCACTTT. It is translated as CATHPHRGRSPLHF.

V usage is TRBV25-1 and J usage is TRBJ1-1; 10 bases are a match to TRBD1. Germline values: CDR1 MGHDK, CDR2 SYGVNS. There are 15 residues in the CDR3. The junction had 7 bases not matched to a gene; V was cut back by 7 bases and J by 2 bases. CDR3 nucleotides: TGTGCCAGCATATCCCTGACAGGGGGCAACACTGAAGCTTTCTTT. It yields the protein CASISLTGGNTEAFF.